The 31 T cell receptor beta chains below were found in one sample sequenced in a study of graft-versus-host responses after intestinal transplantation. What these receptors recognize is not known. Sequencing used immunoSEQ multiplex PCR; TCRdb keeps in-frame clones, though not all of them. The sample lists fewer than 150,000 clones; more than 90% were seen once. Sequences were derived from unstimulated CD4+ T cells sorted from spleen or lymph node cells, sampled before intestinal transplant. All receptors derive from a human donor who received an intestinal transplant.

On this clone itself: The sample contains more than one DNA sequence encoding this CDR3. The gene calls are TRBV9 and TRBJ1-1; D not resolved. Germline V gives CDR1 SGDLS, CDR2 YYNGEE. CDR3 length: 13 amino acids. V shed 0 bases and J shed 0 bases, with 3 bases lying between them. The CDR3 bases are TGTGCCAGCAGCGTAGCGGTGAACACTGAAGCTTTCTTT. It yields the protein CASSVAVNTEAFF.

V gene TRBV6-5 combines with J gene TRBJ1-2; no clear D gene. CDR3 length equals 14 residues. V was clipped by 10 bases and J by 7 bases, with 22 bases between them. Germline CDR1 is MNHEY and CDR2 is SVGAGI. The CDR3 here is CATQLLGLPGGYTF. The DNA of the CDR3 is TGTGCCACACAGCTCTTGGGTCTCCCCGGTGGCTACACCTTC.

CDR3 region: CASSIQGANYGYTF. CDR3 bases: TGTGCCAGCAGTATACAGGGGGCGAACTATGGCTACACCTTC. This chain joins TRBV2 and TRBJ1-2, with 9 bases matching TRBD1. In germline, CDR1 is SNHLY, CDR2 FYNNEI. Trimming at V came to 5 bases and at J to 2 bases, leaving 3 bases not matched to a gene. This CDR3 has 14 amino acids.

For this clone: Other DNA variants within this sample encode the same CDR3. J is TRBJ2-1 and V is TRBV2; D is possibly TRBD1 or TRBD2 (6 bases each). V lost 3 bases and J 2 bases, leaving 8 bases between the germline ends. The CDR3 consists of 14 residues. Germline loops: CDR1 SNHLY, CDR2 FYNNEI. CDR3: CASSEGGPYNEQFF. CDR3 coding DNA: TGTGCCAGCAGTGAGGGGGGCCCCTACAATGAGCAGTTCTTC.

The genes are TRBV19 and TRBJ2-1, with no clear D. Germline loops: CDR1 LNHDA, CDR2 SQIVND (reference sequence). V was trimmed by 8 bases and J by 4 bases, leaving 12 bases between them. This CDR3 has 13 residues. CDR3 amino acids: CASRIDTYNEQFF. The CDR3 DNA reads as TGTGCCAGTCGGATCGACACGTACAATGAGCAGTTCTTC.

V is TRBV18 and J is TRBJ2-7; no clear D. The CDR3 consists of 15 residues. The germline gives CDR1 KGHSH, CDR2 LQKENI. V shed 4 bases and J shed 0 bases, with 13 bases lying between them. Here the CDR3 DNA reads TGTGCCAGCTCACTCTATTCGGTAGTCTCCTACGAGCAGTACTTC. It yields the protein CASSLYSVVSYEQYF.

The J gene is TRBJ2-1, the V gene TRBV5-6; 10 bases are shared with TRBD2. CDR3 length equals 18 residues. CDR1 and CDR2 (germline): SGHDT, YYEEEE. V shed 2 bases and J 10 bases; nucleotides not matched to a gene: 18. This chain's CDR3 is CASSFRPYSGGPTREQFF. As DNA, the CDR3 is TGTGCCAGCAGCTTCCGCCCATATAGCGGGGGGCCGACTCGGGAGCAGTTCTTC.

The chain is built from TRBV7-2 and TRBJ1-5; no reliable D call. CDR1 is SGHTA, CDR2 FQGNSA, per germline. The V end lost 3 bases, the J end lost 5 bases, and 11 bases lay between the germline ends. The CDR3 covers 14 residues. The DNA for the CDR3 is TGTGCCAGCAGCTTCAGAAGGGAGGATCAGCCCCAGCATTTT. Amino acids: CASSFRREDQPQHF.

This CDR3 is CASSPMGMIYGYTF. The CDR3 DNA reads TGTGCCAGCAGCCCCATGGGGATGATCTATGGCTACACCTTC. The rearrangement links TRBV7-9 to TRBJ1-2; no clear D. The CDR3 contains 14 residues. Germline CDR1 reads SEHNR; CDR2 reads FQNEAQ (reference sequence). V shed 5 bases and J shed 4 bases, with 14 bases lying between them.

This clone was detected only once. The genes are TRBV4-1 and TRBJ1-3; 8 positions match TRBD1. From germline, CDR1 is MGHRA and CDR2 YSYEKL. There are 16 residues in the CDR3. The V segment lost 4 bases and the J segment 3 bases; nucleotides outside the gene matches: 8. The CDR3 reads CASSRTDRELGNTIYF. The CDR3 DNA sequence: TGCGCCAGCAGCCGTACGGACAGGGAACTTGGAAACACCATATATTTT.

The V and J genes are TRBV5-6 and TRBJ1-2; D ambiguous. CDR1 is SGHDT, CDR2 YYEEEE, per germline. CDR3 length: 14 amino acids. V was clipped by 2 bases and J by 0 bases, with 8 bases between them. CDR3 nucleotides: TGTGCCAGCAGCTTTCTGGGTCCTAACTATGGCTACACCTTC. It translates to CASSFLGPNYGYTF.

The chain uses TRBV4-1 and TRBJ2-3, with TRBD2 matching 10 bases. Germline values: CDR1 MGHRA, CDR2 YSYEKL. This CDR3 has 16 residues. The junction had 7 bases not matched to a gene; V was cut back by 4 bases and J by 3 bases. The CDR3 protein is CASSPFPGLATDTQYF. In nucleotides, the CDR3 is TGCGCCAGCAGCCCTTTCCCGGGACTAGCGACAGATACGCAGTATTTT.

The chain has TRBV7-9 and TRBJ1-4; D may be TRBD1 (6 bases). V lost 5 bases and J 7 bases, leaving 20 bases between the germline ends. This CDR3 is built from 16 residues. Germline-derived CDR1 and CDR2 are SEHNR and FQNEAQ (reference sequence). The CDR3 loop reads CASSPGRGAEGEKLFF. CDR3 nucleotide sequence: TGTGCCAGCAGCCCCGGGCGGGGGGCAGAGGGTGAAAAACTGTTTTTT.

The rearrangement links TRBV2 to TRBJ1-1; 7 bases are a match to TRBD1. Germline V gene sequence: CDR1 SNHLY, CDR2 FYNNEI. This CDR3 region has 20 residues. The junction had 21 bases not matched to a gene; V was cut back by 5 bases and J by 0 bases. DNA for the CDR3: TGTGCCAGCAGTCCACCCAGGACTCTAGACAGGGTGGACTTGAACACTGAAGCTTTCTTT. As protein: CASSPPRTLDRVDLNTEAFF.

This clone has a single count. This sequence joins TRBV6-7 and TRBJ1-1; 10 positions match TRBD1. TRBV6-7 is an ORF; its function is uncertain. V shed 7 bases and J 4 bases; nucleotides not matched to a gene: 6. This CDR3 spans 14 amino acids. The CDR3 sequence: CASTKGQGFTEAFF. Written as DNA, the CDR3 is TGTGCCAGCACGAAGGGACAGGGGTTCACTGAAGCTTTCTTT.

This chain uses TRBV5-1 with TRBJ2-1; D perhaps matches TRBD2 (6 bases). The CDR3 is 16 amino acids. The germline gives CDR1 SGHRS, CDR2 YFSETQ. Trimming stripped 4 bases from V and 2 bases from J, with 16 bases between. This CDR3 reads CASSPSGGSTYNEQFF. The DNA for the CDR3 is TGCGCCAGCAGCCCCAGTGGGGGGTCTACCTACAATGAGCAGTTCTTC.

A remark on this clone: The junction does not match germline at one end; this may be a read error. Additional DNA sequences in this sample encode the identical CDR3. This sequence joins TRBV28 and TRBJ1-5, with 9 bases identical to TRBD1. Looked up from germline, CDR1 is MDHEN and CDR2 is SYDVKM. The CDR3 runs to 16 residues. This chain's CDR3 is CASSYPGTGIRQPQHF. CDR3 bases: TGCGCCAGCAGCTACCCCGGGACAGGGATCCGACAGCCCCAGCATTTT.

V gene TRBV6-5 combines with J gene TRBJ2-7; maybe TRBD1 (6 bases). V lost 2 bases to trimming and J lost 1 base, with 12 bases between them. CDR1 is MNHEY and CDR2 is SVGAGI in the germline V gene. The CDR3 length is 15 residues. The CDR3 is CASSYGGSRSYEQYF. CDR3 coding DNA: TGTGCCAGCAGTTACGGGGGCAGTCGATCCTACGAGCAGTACTTC.

This chain joins TRBV2 and TRBJ2-7; D is possibly TRBD1 or TRBD2 (7 bases each). The CDR3 covers 13 residues. From germline, CDR1 is SNHLY and CDR2 FYNNEI. The V end was cut by 11 bases, the J end by 1 base, with 15 bases between. The CDR3 nucleotides are TGTGCCGGGAGGGGGCAAGTTTCCTACGAGCAGTACTTC. Amino acids: CAGRGQVSYEQYF.

The CDR3 protein is CASSPGGIPYNEQFF. CDR3 DNA: TGTGCCAGCAGCCCTGGGGGTATACCGTACAATGAGCAGTTCTTC. This chain uses TRBV9 with TRBJ2-1; D tentatively reads TRBD1 or TRBD2 (5 bases each). This CDR3 spans 15 amino acids. Germline V gene sequence: CDR1 SGDLS, CDR2 YYNGEE. Trimming cost V 4 bases and J 4 bases, with 15 bases left between them. The whole variable domain, remainder taken from reference TRBV9 and TRBJ2-1, is DSGVTQTPKHLITATGQRVTLRCSPRSGDLSVYWYQQSLDQGLQFLIQYYNGEERAKGNILERFSAQQFPDLHSELNLSSLELGDSALYFCASSPGGIPYNEQFFGPGTRLTVL.

The genes are TRBV5-1 and TRBJ1-6; a weak D match, TRBD1 (6 bases). The length of the CDR3 is 15 residues. The germline gives CDR1 SGHRS, CDR2 YFSETQ. Trimming pared 1 base from V and 2 bases from J, leaving 7 bases between. The CDR3 here is CASSLTGTYNSPLHF. The DNA for the CDR3 is TGCGCCAGCAGCTTGACAGGGACCTATAATTCACCCCTCCACTTT. The full variable domain, its missing parts supplied by reference TRBV5-1 and TRBJ1-6, is KAGVTQTPRYLIKTRGQQVTLSCSPISGHRSVSWYQQTPGQGLQFLFEYFSETQRNKGNFPGRFSGRQFSNSRSEMNVSTLELGDSALYLCASSLTGTYNSPLHFGNGTRLTVT.

This chain connects TRBV5-1 to TRBJ2-5, with a tentative D call TRBD1 (5 bases). Germline CDR1 reads SGHRS; CDR2 reads YFSETQ. The length of the CDR3 is 14 residues. Trimming shortened V by 5 bases and J by 2 bases, and 13 bases separated the two germline ends. The CDR3 reads CASRPGHKQETQYF. The CDR3 DNA reads TGCGCCAGCAGACCTGGACATAAACAAGAGACCCAGTACTTC.

The V gene is TRBV7-9, the J gene TRBJ1-2, with D unresolved. The V gene lost 6 bases and the J gene lost 6 bases, with 26 bases spanning the gap. Per the germline V gene, CDR1 is SEHNR and CDR2 is FQNEAQ (reference sequence). The CDR3 spans 17 residues. The CDR3: CASRVPLSTPTRHGYTF. The CDR3 DNA reads TGTGCCAGCAGGGTACCCCTCTCGACACCAACTCGGCATGGCTACACCTTC.

The chain joins TRBV5-1 to TRBJ2-7, with TRBD2 matching 8 bases. Trimming cost V 3 bases and J 3 bases; bases outside gene matches: 5. Germline loops: CDR1 SGHRS, CDR2 YFSETQ. There are 14 residues in the CDR3. CDR3 nucleotide sequence: TGCGCCAGCAGCTCCGGGGGGGGTGGCTACGAGCAGTACTTC. It yields the protein CASSSGGGGYEQYF.

The rearrangement uses TRBV9 and TRBJ2-5; 10 positions match TRBD2. The V gene end was trimmed by 0 bases and the J gene end by 1 base; junction bases not matched to a gene: 9. CDR1 and CDR2 from the germline V gene are SGDLS and YYNGEE. This CDR3 spans 18 amino acids. CDR3 nucleotides: TGTGCCAGCAGCGTAGCTACAGGGACTAGCGCGGCCCAAGAGACCCAGTACTTC. This translates into CASSVATGTSAAQETQYF.

The chain carries TRBV13 and TRBJ2-1, with unresolved D. CDR3 size: 14 residues. Germline CDR1 is PRHDT and CDR2 is FYEKMQ (reference sequence). The germline V and J ends were trimmed by 7 bases and 2 bases, with 12 bases remaining between them. CDR3 amino acids: CASKGEITYNEQFF. The CDR3 bases are TGTGCCAGCAAAGGAGAGATCACCTACAATGAGCAGTTCTTC.

J is TRBJ2-2 and V is TRBV10-3; the D call may be TRBD1 or TRBD2 (5 bases each). The CDR3 has 14 amino acids. The V and J ends lost 11 bases and 2 bases respectively, with 15 bases between them. Germline CDR1 and CDR2: ENHRY and SYGVKD. The CDR3 loop reads CASGTGYNTGELFF. As DNA, the CDR3 is TGTGCCTCAGGGACGGGGTATAACACCGGGGAGCTGTTTTTT.

The rearrangement links TRBV19 to TRBJ1-2; perhaps TRBD1 as D (6 bases). Looked up from germline, CDR1 is LNHDA and CDR2 is SQIVND (reference sequence). CDR3 length: 13 residues. Trimming stripped 0 bases from V and 8 bases from J, with 10 bases between. This chain's CDR3 is CASSIEDSGGYTF. Here the CDR3 DNA reads TGTGCCAGTAGTATAGAGGACAGCGGAGGCTACACCTTC.

V usage is TRBV19 and J usage is TRBJ2-3; the D gene could be TRBD1 or TRBD2 (5 bases each). Between the trimmed V and J ends, which lost 2 bases and 11 bases, there was a span of 17 bases. The germline CDR1 and CDR2 sequences are LNHDA and SQIVND (reference sequence). The CDR3 runs to 14 residues. CDR3 nucleotide sequence: TGTGCCAGTAGTATACCGGGGACCCGGCCTTTGCAGTATTTT. Its translation is CASSIPGTRPLQYF.

The V call is TRBV2, the J call TRBJ1-5, with TRBD1 as a possible D gene (6 bases). Looked up from germline, CDR1 is SNHLY and CDR2 is FYNNEI. The CDR3 extends over 12 amino acids. The V end was cut by 1 base, the J end by 13 bases, with 11 bases between. The CDR3 DNA follows: TGTGCCAGCAGTGAAGGGTGGGACAAGCAGCATTTT. Protein: CASSEGWDKQHF.

The chain couples TRBV11-3 to TRBJ2-5; no clear D. The CDR3 loop spans 14 amino acids. V lost 5 bases and J 1 base, leaving 11 bases between the germline ends. Germline V gene lookup returns CDR1 SGHNT and CDR2 YENEEA. The CDR3 DNA reads TGTGCCAGCAGCACGGGCCCAAGCCAAGAGACCCAGTACTTC. This sequence encodes CASSTGPSQETQYF.